This TCR beta chain was sequenced during a study of cytomegalovirus exposure and HLA in healthy donors. General study findings and limits: It was reported that the classifier diagnosed cytomegalovirus status with high specificity and sensitivity in both the original and validation cohorts. Most TCR sequences proved rare, with some public TCRs found in many donors.

This clone was seen a few times. Its target is not known. The PCR employed 60 Vbeta primers together with 13 Jbeta primers. Sequenced by immunoSEQ multiplex PCR; TCRdb stores in-frame clones only, minus some. The sample lists approximately 110,000 clones; about 81% were seen once. The V and J ends lost 3 bases and 0 bases respectively, with 6 bases between them. Germline V gene sequence: CDR1 SGDLS, CDR2 YYNGEE. This CDR3 has 14 residues. The genes are TRBV9 and TRBJ1-4; no firm D call. The clonotype comes from a woman in her thirties in good health and CMV-seronegative. The specimen sequenced was PBMCs. CDR3 amino acids: CASSAVPTNEKLFF. The CDR3 DNA sequence: TGTGCCAGCAGCGCGGTTCCAACTAATGAAAAACTGTTTTTT.